The text below deals with one TCR beta chain. Its target is not known. These data come from a study of cytomegalovirus exposure and HLA in healthy donors. Findings and limits, study-wide: Later on, a genetic analysis was performed. It linked a missense variant in DCLRE1C with V- and J-gene trimming of TCR beta. Common viral pathogens seemed to be connected with several of the most significant clusters, according to a later analysis. In an earlier analysis, in fewer than 700 donors, most V segments appeared productive either ~87% or ~30% of the time.

CDR1 and CDR2 from the germline V gene are SGHTA and FQGNSA. There are 13 residues in the CDR3. Trimming took 1 base from V and 11 from J, leaving 12 bases between them. The study ran its PCR with 60 Vbeta and 13 Jbeta primers. Profiling relied on immunoSEQ multiplex PCR, and the TCRdb table lists in-frame clones only, not all of them. The table records fewer than 200,000 clones, 70% to 90% of them present only once. Though probably carrying unrecorded immune exposures, donors were nominally healthy at sampling. The sequence came from a man in his late teens or twenties in good health and CMV-seropositive. Sequencing was carried out using PBMCs. The chain employs TRBV7-2 and TRBJ1-5; the D is unclear. The CDR3 DNA follows: TGTGCCAGCAGCTTAGTCCCCTTCGAGTCCCAGCATTTT. It codes for CASSLVPFESQHF.